Listed below are T cell receptor beta chains from one sample, sequenced in a study of post-analysis software for immune sequencing data. TCRdb ran MiXCR on the PCR reads and lists one entry per CDR3 protein. The table records roughly 540,000 distinct CDR3 sequences, around 36% of them present only once. Specimen: blood. The receptors were gathered from a girl aged 2 to 17 with multiple sclerosis. The CDR3 runs from the conserved cysteine through the conserved F or W. Each record gives: D gene, clone size, J gene, V gene, CDR3 DNA, CDR3 protein. The D gene is left open where the match is weak. A clone size is listed for some rows: how often the clone was seen (once, few, many), or a class if it is expanded.

D gene: NA
clone size: few
J gene: TRBJ1-2
V gene: TRBV9
CDR3 DNA: TGTGCCAGCAGCGTAGGAAGGGGCTATGGCTACACCTTC
CDR3 protein: CASSVGRGYGYTF

D gene: TRBD1
clone size: NA
J gene: TRBJ1-2
V gene: TRBV12-3/TRBV12-4
CDR3 DNA: TGTGCCAGCAGTTCCGGGACAGGACATGGCTACACCTTC
CDR3 protein: CASSSGTGHGYTF

D gene: TRBD2
clone size: NA
J gene: TRBJ2-2
V gene: TRBV28
CDR3 DNA: TGTGCCATCAAACCTCCGACGACTAGCGGGAGTCCTACGAACACCGGGGAGCTGTTTTTT
CDR3 protein: CAIKPPTTSGSPTNTGELFF

D gene: NA
clone size: few
J gene: TRBJ2-1
V gene: TRBV9
CDR3 DNA: TGTGCCAGCAGCGCCCGGGGCCGATACAATGAGCAGTTCTTC
CDR3 protein: CASSARGRYNEQFF

D gene: NA
clone size: NA
J gene: TRBJ2-7
V gene: TRBV12-3/TRBV12-4
CDR3 DNA: TGTGCCAGCAGCCGGGGCTTGGACCTCTTAGCCTACGAGCAGTACTTC
CDR3 protein: CASSRGLDLLAYEQYF

D gene: NA
clone size: few
J gene: TRBJ2-5
V gene: TRBV12-3/TRBV12-4
CDR3 DNA: TGTGCCAGCAGTTTTTTACCGGAAGAGACCCAGTACTTC
CDR3 protein: CASSFLPEETQYF

D gene: TRBD2
clone size: few
J gene: TRBJ2-3
V gene: TRBV3-1
CDR3 DNA: TGTGCCAGCAGCCAAGGACTAGCGGGGAGATACACAGATACGCAGTATTTT
CDR3 protein: CASSQGLAGRYTDTQYF

D gene: NA
clone size: NA
J gene: TRBJ2-2
V gene: TRBV7-2
CDR3 DNA: TGTGCCAGCAGCCTCGCGACGTTGGAGCTGTTTTTT
CDR3 protein: CASSLATLELFF

D gene: TRBD1
clone size: NA
J gene: TRBJ2-1
V gene: TRBV7-3
CDR3 DNA: TGTGCCAGCAGCTTAATTTCTGGGACAGGGGGATACAATGAGCAGTTCTTC
CDR3 protein: CASSLISGTGGYNEQFF

D gene: NA
clone size: NA
J gene: TRBJ1-4
V gene: TRBV18
CDR3 DNA: TGTGCCAGCTCACCCGGGCCACCAACTAATGAAAAACTGTTTTTT
CDR3 protein: CASSPGPPTNEKLFF

D gene: NA
clone size: few
J gene: TRBJ1-2
V gene: TRBV7-9
CDR3 DNA: TGTGCCAGCAGCCCGACAAGGGAGGTTTACTATGGCTACACCTTC
CDR3 protein: CASSPTREVYYGYTF

D gene: NA
clone size: NA
J gene: TRBJ1-5
V gene: TRBV12-3/TRBV12-4
CDR3 DNA: TGTGCCAGCAGTTTTAGGAATGACCCTTTTAGCAATCAGCCCCAGCATTTT
CDR3 protein: CASSFRNDPFSNQPQHF

D gene: NA
clone size: few
J gene: TRBJ1-1
V gene: TRBV7-9
CDR3 DNA: TGTGCCAGCATGAGGGTGAACACTGAAGCTTTCTTT
CDR3 protein: CASMRVNTEAFF

D gene: NA
clone size: few
J gene: TRBJ1-2
V gene: TRBV20-1
CDR3 DNA: TGCAGTGCTAGACGCCAGGGTGACTATGGCTACACCTTC
CDR3 protein: CSARRQGDYGYTF

D gene: NA
clone size: NA
J gene: TRBJ2-5
V gene: TRBV7-9
CDR3 DNA: TGTGCCAGCAGCTCCCCATGGGACCGAACGGAGACCCAGTACTTC
CDR3 protein: CASSSPWDRTETQYF

D gene: NA
clone size: NA
J gene: TRBJ2-3
V gene: TRBV20-1
CDR3 DNA: TGCAGTGCTTACCGCCGGGACTTTGGGTACACAGATACGCAGTATTTT
CDR3 protein: CSAYRRDFGYTDTQYF

D gene: NA
clone size: few
J gene: TRBJ2-5
V gene: TRBV7-9
CDR3 DNA: TGTGCCAGCAGCTTCGCGGACCGAGAGACCCAGTACTTC
CDR3 protein: CASSFADRETQYF

D gene: TRBD1
clone size: few
J gene: TRBJ2-5
V gene: TRBV29-1
CDR3 DNA: TGCAGCCCTTGCCGGGACAGGGGGCTCGGCGAGACCCAGTACTTC
CDR3 protein: CSPCRDRGLGETQYF

D gene: NA
clone size: NA
J gene: TRBJ2-3
V gene: TRBV4-2
CDR3 DNA: TGTGCCAGCAGCCAAGTCGTCAGGCGCGGGTACTACACAGATACGCAGTATTTT
CDR3 protein: CASSQVVRRGYYTDTQYF

D gene: NA
clone size: NA
J gene: TRBJ2-3
V gene: TRBV7-2
CDR3 DNA: TGTGCCAGCAGCTTTCCCGGGAATACGCAGTATTTT
CDR3 protein: CASSFPGNTQYF

D gene: TRBD1
clone size: NA
J gene: TRBJ1-2
V gene: TRBV14
CDR3 DNA: TGTGCCAGCAGCCCATCGGGGACAGGGGACTATGGCTACACCTTC
CDR3 protein: CASSPSGTGDYGYTF

D gene: NA
clone size: NA
J gene: TRBJ1-2
V gene: TRBV9
CDR3 DNA: TGTGCCAGCAGCGTATCGGTTGCCGGGGTTTATGGCTACACCTTC
CDR3 protein: CASSVSVAGVYGYTF

D gene: TRBD2
clone size: few
J gene: TRBJ2-5
V gene: TRBV20-1
CDR3 DNA: TGCAGTGCTCCAGGACTAGCGGGTCCGGAGACCCAGTACTTC
CDR3 protein: CSAPGLAGPETQYF

D gene: TRBD1
clone size: NA
J gene: TRBJ2-1
V gene: TRBV28
CDR3 DNA: TGTGCCAGCAGTTTCCAACCCGGGACAGGGGCATGGATCAATGAGCAGTTCTTC
CDR3 protein: CASSFQPGTGAWINEQFF